One sample yielded the 29 T cell receptor beta chains listed below, sequenced in a study of blood T cell repertoires in COVID-19. Sequencing used immunoSEQ multiplex PCR; TCRdb keeps in-frame clones, though not all of them. Of tens of thousands of clones in the sample, 74% were seen once. Sequencing used peripheral blood. Receptors originate from a man aged 65-85 years with COVID-19, enrolled during active disease.

This chain uses TRBV28 with TRBJ1-2; D perhaps matches TRBD1 (5 bases). Germline CDR1 reads MDHEN; CDR2 reads SYDVKM. The V end lost 6 bases, the J end lost 1 base, and 9 bases lay between the germline ends. The CDR3 has 13 amino acids. For the CDR3, the DNA is TGTGCCAGCAGAGGGGTGGGTAACTATGGCTACACCTTC. This translates into CASRGVGNYGYTF.

This chain connects TRBV28 to TRBJ1-1; 8 nucleotides agree with TRBD1. This CDR3 spans 14 amino acids. Germline-derived CDR1 and CDR2 are MDHEN and SYDVKM. V shed 5 bases and J 4 bases; nucleotides not matched to a gene: 6. This CDR3 reads CASSGRTGRTEAFF. The CDR3 bases are TGTGCCAGCAGTGGGCGGACAGGGCGCACTGAAGCTTTCTTT.

Only a few counts were recorded for this clone. Other DNA variants within this sample encode the same CDR3. The rearrangement uses TRBV12-3 or TRBV12-4 and TRBJ1-2; TRBD1 might be the D (6 bases). The CDR3 contains 13 residues. V was cut by 3 bases and J by 4 bases, with 9 bases left in between. The CDR3 here is CASSFSRGYGYTF. Here the CDR3 DNA reads TGTGCCAGCAGTTTTAGCAGGGGCTATGGCTACACCTTC.

The chain carries TRBV7-9 and TRBJ2-7, with TRBD1 as a possible D gene (5 bases). Germline V gene lookup returns CDR1 SEHNR and CDR2 FQNEAQ (reference sequence). The ends were cut back, 8 bases at V and 1 base at J, with 12 bases in the middle. This CDR3 is built from 13 residues. The CDR3 is CASRQGQSYEQYF. CDR3 bases: TGTGCCAGCCGGCAGGGCCAGTCCTACGAGCAGTACTTC.

This chain connects TRBV5-1 to TRBJ2-6, with 9 positions matching TRBD1. The CDR3 runs to 18 residues. Germline V CDR1 and CDR2: SGHRS, YFSETQ. With 1 base clipped from V and 0 bases from J, the junction kept 5 bases outside the gene matches. In DNA, the CDR3 is TGCGCCAGCAGCTTGTATCCGACAGGGGGCTCTGGGGCCAACGTCCTGACTTTC. It codes for CASSLYPTGGSGANVLTF. The entire variable domain, with the rest obtained from reference TRBV5-1 and TRBJ2-6, is as follows: KAGVTQTPRYLIKTRGQQVTLSCSPISGHRSVSWYQQTPGQGLQFLFEYFSETQRNKGNFPGRFSGRQFSNSRSEMNVSTLELGDSALYLCASSLYPTGGSGANVLTFGAGSRLTVL.

A few counts support this clone. The J gene is TRBJ2-2, the V gene TRBV5-1; TRBD1 aligns across 10 bases. Germline V CDR1 and CDR2: SGHRS, YFSETQ. The ends lost 2 bases at V and 3 bases at J; junction bases unmatched: 7. The CDR3 runs 17 residues. The CDR3 sequence is CASSFPSGTGDTGELFF. The CDR3 DNA sequence: TGCGCCAGCAGCTTCCCATCCGGGACAGGGGACACCGGGGAGCTGTTTTTT.

The V and J genes are TRBV6-4 and TRBJ2-3; D might be TRBD2 (5 bases). Germline assignment: CDR1 MRHNA and CDR2 SNTAGT. The CDR3 runs 18 residues. The V gene lost 3 bases and the J gene lost 6 bases, with 25 bases spanning the gap. The CDR3 nucleotides are TGTGCCAGCAGTGAATATTGGTCTAGCTCCCTCGGTGGGGATACGCAGTATTTT. Its protein product is CASSEYWSSSLGGDTQYF.

The CDR3 sequence is CASRSGNNRDTQYF. The CDR3 coding sequence is TGTGCCAGCCGGTCCGGGAACAACAGAGATACGCAGTATTTT. The rearrangement links TRBV7-9 to TRBJ2-3, with D perhaps TRBD2 (5 bases). Germline V lookup: CDR1 SEHNR, CDR2 FQNEAQ (reference sequence). Trimming left V 8 bases short and J 5 bases short, with 17 bases between. The CDR3 contains 14 residues.

The V and J genes are TRBV27 and TRBJ2-3, with a tentative D call TRBD1 (7 bases). CDR3 length: 17 residues. Germline CDR1 and CDR2: MNHEY and SMNVEV (reference sequence). V was pared by 0 bases and J by 2 bases, with 15 bases between. CDR3 sequence reads: CASSLSTRGATTDTQYF. Written as DNA, the CDR3 is TGTGCCAGCAGTTTATCCACCAGGGGGGCTACCACAGATACGCAGTATTTT.

The chain recombines TRBV27 with TRBJ2-5; D perhaps matches TRBD2 (6 bases). The V end lost 3 bases, the J end lost 5 bases, and 10 bases lay between the germline ends. In germline, CDR1 is MNHEY, CDR2 SMNVEV (reference sequence). CDR3 length equals 13 residues. DNA of the CDR3: TGTGCCAGCAGTTTTCGGGGGATGGAGACCCAGTACTTC. The encoded protein is CASSFRGMETQYF.

V gene TRBV7-2 combines with J gene TRBJ1-4, with 7 bases aligning to TRBD1. V was pared by 5 bases and J by 6 bases, with 6 bases of the junction left unmatched. This CDR3 region has 14 residues. Germline CDR1 SGHTA, CDR2 FQGNSA. The CDR3 DNA sequence: TGTGCCAGCAGCAGGGACAGTAAGCATGAAAAACTGTTTTTT. Encoded protein: CASSRDSKHEKLFF.

This chain uses TRBV9 with TRBJ2-1; 8 bases map to TRBD2. The germline CDR1 and CDR2 sequences are SGDLS and YYNGEE. V dropped 3 bases and J dropped 0; count of bases not matched to a gene: 2. CDR3 length: 15 residues. CDR3 nucleotide sequence: TGTGCCAGCAGCGAGCGGGGGAGCTCCTACAATGAGCAGTTCTTC. It encodes CASSERGSSYNEQFF. The full variable domain, with the rest looked up from reference TRBV9 and TRBJ2-1, is DSGVTQTPKHLITATGQRVTLRCSPRSGDLSVYWYQQSLDQGLQFLIQYYNGEERAKGNILERFSAQQFPDLHSELNLSSLELGDSALYFCASSERGSSYNEQFFGPGTRLTVL.

The chain recombines TRBV2 with TRBJ2-5, with D possibly matching TRBD1 (5 bases). CDR3 length: 13 amino acids. The germline gives CDR1 SNHLY, CDR2 FYNNEI. V was clipped by 6 bases and J by 4 bases, with 12 bases between them. The CDR3 DNA follows: TGTGCCAGCAGCACAGGAACGGGAGAGACCCAGTACTTC. Translated: CASSTGTGETQYF.

The chain is built from TRBV14 and TRBJ2-1; 7 nucleotides align to TRBD2. Germline CDR1 SGHDN, CDR2 FVKESK. The CDR3 covers 16 residues. V lost 1 base, J lost 4 bases, and 7 bases stayed unmatched. CDR3 DNA sequence: TGTGCCAGCAGCCAAGGGGGTCTAGCGGTATACAATGAGCAGTTCTTC. It yields the protein CASSQGGLAVYNEQFF.

CDR3 nucleotide sequence: TGCGCCAGCAGCTTGGCCCTAGCGGGAGGTAATGAGCAGTTCTTC. The encoded protein is CASSLALAGGNEQFF. This chain uses TRBV5-1 with TRBJ2-1; TRBD2 agrees at 11 bases. The CDR3 runs to 15 residues. J gave up 7 bases and V 0 bases, and 3 bases lay outside the gene matches. The germline gives CDR1 SGHRS, CDR2 YFSETQ.

The chain recombines TRBV24-1 with TRBJ2-3; TRBD2 matches 10 bases. Germline V gene sequence: CDR1 KGHDR, CDR2 SFDVKD. V shed 3 bases, J shed 2 bases, and the junction held 4 bases outside the gene matches. This CDR3 spans 16 amino acids. This CDR3 is CATSDSGRAFTDTQYF. CDR3 nucleotide sequence: TGTGCCACCAGTGATAGCGGGAGGGCCTTCACAGATACGCAGTATTTT.

This chain joins TRBV9 and TRBJ2-7, with 7 bases lining up with TRBD1. The germline V gene encodes CDR1 SGDLS and CDR2 YYNGEE. The CDR3 totals 15 residues. Unmatched junction bases numbered 10, after V lost 4 bases and J lost 3 bases. CDR3 nucleotide sequence: TGTGCCAGCAGCTCTTCGGGACAGCCAAACTACGAGCAGTACTTC. This encodes CASSSSGQPNYEQYF.

A single count supports this clone. The chain recombines TRBV27 with TRBJ2-1, with D maybe TRBD2 (7 bases). Germline assignment: CDR1 MNHEY and CDR2 SMNVEV (reference sequence). V was pared by 4 bases and J by 5 bases, with 12 bases between. The CDR3 length is 14 residues. The CDR3 bases are TGTGCCAGCAGTTCAGGGGACTACAACAATGAGCAGTTCTTC. It translates to CASSSGDYNNEQFF.

The rearrangement links TRBV5-4 to TRBJ2-7, with 9 bases fitting TRBD2. The V gene end was trimmed by 4 bases and the J gene end by 10 bases; junction bases not matched to a gene: 12. This CDR3 region has 14 residues. Germline values: CDR1 SGHNT, CDR2 YYREEE (reference sequence). The CDR3 sequence is CASSTSGTSWVQYF. The CDR3 DNA reads as TGTGCCAGCAGCACATCCGGGACTAGCTGGGTTCAGTACTTC.

The chain couples TRBV6-5 to TRBJ2-2, with D unresolved. This CDR3 has 13 residues. CDR1 is MNHEY and CDR2 is SVGAGI in the germline V gene. Trimming left V 5 bases short and J 7 bases short, with 11 bases between. The CDR3 nucleotides read TGTGCCAGCAGTAGTCCATTGCGCGGGGAGCTGTTTTTT. Protein: CASSSPLRGELFF.

V is TRBV29-1 and J is TRBJ2-1; D might be TRBD2 (5 bases). The CDR3 is 12 amino acids. The V gene's germline CDR1 is SQVTM and CDR2 ANQGSEA. Trimming cost V 5 bases and J 7 bases, with 12 bases left between them. The CDR3 protein is CSVQVSVNEQFF. CDR3 nucleotide sequence: TGCAGCGTTCAGGTTAGCGTAAATGAGCAGTTCTTC.

This clone occurred a few times. The gene calls are TRBV18 and TRBJ2-7; 8 positions match TRBD1. J was trimmed by 4 bases and V by 2 bases; bases with no gene match: 4. Looked up from germline, CDR1 is KGHSH and CDR2 is LQKENI. The CDR3 consists of 14 residues. In nucleotides, the CDR3 is TGTGCCAGCTCACCAGCAGGGGGCAATTACGAGCAGTACTTC. Translated: CASSPAGGNYEQYF.

This chain links TRBV27 with TRBJ2-3; no clear D. The CDR3 length is 18 residues. V was shortened by 1 base and J by 0 bases, with 17 bases between the two germline ends. In germline, CDR1 is MNHEY, CDR2 SMNVEV (reference sequence). CDR3 sequence: CASSLLAVADTSTDTQYF. CDR3 bases: TGTGCCAGCAGTTTATTGGCGGTAGCAGATACTAGCACAGATACGCAGTATTTT.

This sequence joins TRBV5-6 and TRBJ1-4, with 11 nucleotides matching TRBD1. The CDR3 spans 17 residues. Germline loops: CDR1 SGHDT, CDR2 YYEEEE. With 3 bases clipped from V and 0 bases from J, the junction kept 4 bases outside the gene matches. Here the CDR3 DNA reads TGTGCCAGCAGCTGGGGACAGGGGGACGCAACTAATGAAAAACTGTTTTTT. As protein: CASSWGQGDATNEKLFF.

The V and J genes are TRBV9 and TRBJ1-3; TRBD1 matches at 8 bases. V lost 0 bases and J lost 4; bases outside the gene matches: 0. The germline V gene has CDR1 SGDLS and CDR2 YYNGEE. This CDR3 contains 14 residues. CDR3 sequence (DNA): TGTGCCAGCAGCGTAGGACAGGGGGGAAACACCATATATTTT. The encoded protein is CASSVGQGGNTIYF.

J is TRBJ2-5 and V is TRBV28; D may be TRBD1 (5 bases). V was cut by 6 bases and J by 4 bases, with 15 bases left in between. CDR1 is MDHEN, CDR2 SYDVKM, per germline. This CDR3 comprises 14 residues. In DNA form, the CDR3 reads TGTGCCAGCAGCCCTCTCAGGGTAGGAGAGACCCAGTACTTC. Translating gives CASSPLRVGETQYF.

The chain recombines TRBV27 with TRBJ1-6; TRBD1 might be the D (6 bases). CDR1 and CDR2 (germline): MNHEY, SMNVEV (reference sequence). This CDR3 region has 16 residues. Trimming stripped 6 bases from V and 6 bases from J, with 18 bases between. This chain's CDR3 is CASRRNPGHTNSPLHF. The CDR3 bases are TGTGCCAGCAGACGAAATCCGGGACACACTAATTCACCCCTCCACTTT.

The sample holds a few counts of this clone. This chain links TRBV4-3 with TRBJ2-7, with TRBD2 matching over 12 bases. After removal of 1 base from V and 2 bases from J, the junction contained 9 bases not matched to a gene. Germline V gene sequence: CDR1 LGHNA, CDR2 YSLEER. This CDR3 contains 18 residues. This chain's CDR3 is CASSQGLTSGRSAYEQYF. The DNA for the CDR3 is TGCGCCAGCAGCCAAGGGTTAACTAGCGGGAGGTCAGCCTACGAGCAGTACTTC.

The chain employs TRBV27 and TRBJ2-1; 9 bases fit TRBD2. The junction had 6 bases not matched to a gene; V was cut back by 5 bases and J by 10 bases. Germline V gives CDR1 MNHEY, CDR2 SMNVEV (reference sequence). This CDR3 contains 13 residues. In DNA form, the CDR3 reads TGTGCCAGCAGTGGGACTAGCTGGGGGGAGCAGTTCTTC. Translation: CASSGTSWGEQFF.